This T cell receptor (beta chain) appears in the sequencing data of a study of T cells in Graves' hyperthyroidism and ophthalmopathy. Study-wide context: Upon initial diagnosis and before any treatment, peripheral blood was collected.

Study results and limitations: Blood samples included most of the expanded thyroid clonotypes exceeding 0.001. Onset of ophthalmopathy came a median roughly 6 months after the model predicted it.

The sample holds many counts of this clonotype. The antigen is unknown. The source material, RNA transcripts, was used to amplify TCR beta CDR3 regions. HTBI primers were the set used in a first-round RT-PCR of the TCR CDR3. Using its own MiXCR run on the multiplex PCR reads, TCRdb lists one record per CDR3 protein. The sample yields a few hundred thousand distinct CDR3 sequences, 20% to 25% seen once. Each patient was aged 18 to 65 and had newly diagnosed hyperthyroidism of under 2 months' duration. This TCR came from a man between 18 and 29 years old with Graves' hyperthyroidism. Material for sequencing was blood.

The CDR3 nucleotides read TGTGCCAGCAAAGGTGCAGGCTCTGGGGCCAACGTCCTGACTTTC. Translating gives CASKGAGSGANVLTF. The chain uses TRBV6-2 or TRBV6-3 and TRBJ2-6; no firm D call. Germline V lookup: CDR1 MNHEY, CDR2 SVGEGT. V was clipped by 7 bases and J by 0 bases, with 10 bases between them. This CDR3 comprises 15 residues.